A single sample is the source of the 27 T cell receptor beta chains below, sequenced in a study of blood T cell repertoires in COVID-19. The data were produced by immunoSEQ multiplex PCR, yet TCRdb's version contains in-frame clones alone and is incomplete. The sample has more than 100,000 clones; 80% to 90% are singletons. The material sequenced was peripheral blood. All receptors derive from a man aged 35-49 years with acute or convalescent COVID-19.

The sample holds a few counts of this clone. The chain employs TRBV30 and TRBJ2-2; D might be TRBD1 (6 bases). The germline CDR1 and CDR2 sequences are GTSNPN and SVGIG (reference sequence). The CDR3 extends over 14 amino acids. V lost 8 bases and J 0 bases, leaving 13 bases between the germline ends. DNA of the CDR3: TGTGCCCGGCCCCGGGACACGAACACCGGGGAGCTGTTTTTT. This encodes CARPRDTNTGELFF.

This clone has at least ten counts. The CDR3 DNA reads TGTGCCAGCAGCTACGGGACAGGGATGGGTCAGCCCCAGCATTTT. It translates to CASSYGTGMGQPQHF. This rearrangement joins TRBV5-8 to TRBJ1-5; 9 nucleotides align to TRBD1. Trimming took 3 bases from V and 6 from J; bases not matched to a gene: 7. The CDR3 contains 15 residues. CDR1 and CDR2 from the germline V gene are SGHTS and YDEGEE.

The chain employs TRBV10-3 and TRBJ2-5; 9 positions match TRBD2. Unmatched junction bases numbered 6, after V lost 5 bases and J lost 2 bases. Germline-derived CDR1 and CDR2 are ENHRY and SYGVKD. CDR3 size: 15 residues. The CDR3 loop reads CAISPGTSSQETQYF. CDR3 bases: TGTGCCATCAGTCCCGGGACTAGCAGTCAAGAGACCCAGTACTTC.

The gene calls are TRBV4-3 and TRBJ1-1; D not certain. Per the germline V gene, CDR1 is LGHNA and CDR2 is YSLEER. The CDR3 consists of 15 residues. The germline V and J ends were trimmed by 1 base and 1 base, with 10 bases remaining between them. CDR3 residues: CASSQVLGGNTEAFF. The DNA for the CDR3 is TGCGCCAGCAGCCAAGTATTAGGAGGGAACACTGAAGCTTTCTTT.

This sequence joins TRBV5-4 and TRBJ1-5, with a weak D call TRBD1 (6 bases). Between the trimmed V and J ends, which lost 4 bases and 0 bases, there was a span of 14 bases. Germline V gives CDR1 SGHNT, CDR2 YYREEE (reference sequence). The CDR3 contains 16 residues. As DNA, the CDR3 is TGTGCCAGCAGCCCGGGACATCCTTTTAGCAATCAGCCCCAGCATTTT. Translation: CASSPGHPFSNQPQHF. Drawing the rest from reference TRBV5-4 and TRBJ1-5, the complete variable domain is ETGVTQSPTHLIKTRGQQVTLRCSSQSGHNTVSWYQQALGQGPQFIFQYYREEENGRGNFPPRFSGLQFPNYSSELNVNALELDDSALYLCASSPGHPFSNQPQHFGDGTRLSIL.

The genes are TRBV4-2 and TRBJ1-1; D is ambiguous. V lost 2 bases and J 4 bases, leaving 11 bases between the germline ends. This CDR3 has 14 residues. Germline V gene lookup returns CDR1 LGHNA and CDR2 YNFKEQ. CDR3 residues: CASSQPRGSTEAFF. The CDR3 DNA sequence: TGTGCCAGCAGCCAACCCCGAGGTAGCACTGAAGCTTTCTTT.

This sequence joins TRBV7-8 and TRBJ1-5; D is possibly TRBD1 (5 bases). Germline-derived CDR1 and CDR2 are SGHVS and FQNEAQ. Trimming shortened V by 1 base and J by 0 bases, and 10 bases separated the two germline ends. The CDR3 runs to 16 residues. The CDR3: CASSLVPGYSNQPQHF. CDR3 nucleotides: TGTGCCAGCAGCTTAGTGCCAGGGTATAGCAATCAGCCCCAGCATTTT.

CDR3 amino acids: CAWSTGEKLFF. CDR3 bases: TGTGCCTGGAGTACTGGTGAAAAACTGTTTTTT. V and J are TRBV30 and TRBJ1-4; D uncertain. This CDR3 comprises 11 residues. Trimming stripped 2 bases from V and 7 bases from J, with 5 bases between. Looked up from germline, CDR1 is GTSNPN and CDR2 is SVGIG (reference sequence). Supplemented by reference TRBV30 and TRBJ1-4, the full variable domain reads SQTIHQWPATLVQPVGSPLSLECTVEGTSNPNLYWYRQAAGRGLQLLFYSVGIGQISSEVPQNLSASRPQDRQFILSSKKLLLSDSGFYLCAWSTGEKLFFGSGTQLSVL.

This sequence joins TRBV10-2 and TRBJ1-5; D unresolved. In germline, CDR1 is WSHSY, CDR2 SAAADI. Trimming pared 0 bases from V and 7 bases from J, leaving 10 bases between. This CDR3 is 14 amino acids long. CDR3 residues: CASSESSGGQPQHF. CDR3 DNA sequence: TGCGCCAGCAGTGAGTCGTCGGGTGGACAGCCCCAGCATTTT.

The chain couples TRBV5-6 to TRBJ2-7; D is undetermined. With 3 bases removed from V and 7 bases from J, the gap between germline ends came to 11 bases. Germline values: CDR1 SGHDT, CDR2 YYEEEE. The CDR3 covers 12 residues. DNA for the CDR3: TGTGCCAGCAGCTGGTTGGCAGGTGAGCAGTACTTC. Encoded protein: CASSWLAGEQYF.

There are a few counts of this clone. The rearrangement links TRBV19 to TRBJ1-5; 7 nucleotides line up with TRBD1. Per germline, CDR1 LNHDA and CDR2 SQIVND (reference sequence). Losses at the gene ends were 3 bases for V and 5 bases for J; bases not matched to a gene: 7. The CDR3 covers 15 residues. For the CDR3, the DNA is TGTGCCAGTAGTATCTCCGGGACAGCCGATCAGCCCCAGCATTTT. This gives the protein CASSISGTADQPQHF. Based on the CDR3 plus reference TRBV19 and TRBJ1-5, the full variable domain is DGGITQSPKYLFRKEGQNVTLSCEQNLNHDAMYWYRQDPGQGLRLIYYSQIVNDFQKGDIAEGYSVSREKKESFPLTVTSAQKNPTAFYLCASSISGTADQPQHFGDGTRLSIL.

This chain links TRBV6-5 with TRBJ2-3; D unclear. Trimming took 0 bases from V and 1 from J, leaving 11 bases between them. CDR3 length: 16 residues. Germline assignment: CDR1 MNHEY and CDR2 SVGAGI. The CDR3 nucleotides are TGTGCCAGCAGTTACTCGAGTGGCGGTCGCACAGATACGCAGTATTTT. The encoded protein is CASSYSSGGRTDTQYF.

The chain has TRBV7-9 and TRBJ1-1; 8 bases match TRBD1. The CDR3 totals 15 residues. Germline lookup yields CDR1 SEHNR and CDR2 FQNEAQ (reference sequence). Germline trimming cut 2 bases from V and 0 bases from J; bases unmatched to any gene: 2. The CDR3 coding sequence is TGTGCCAGCAGCTTACAGGGGGCTCTGAACACTGAAGCTTTCTTT. Translation: CASSLQGALNTEAFF. Full variable domain (outside the CDR3, taken from reference TRBV7-9 and TRBJ1-1): DTGVSQNPRHKITKRGQNVTFRCDPISEHNRLYWYRQTLGQGPEFLTYFQNEAQLEKSRLLSDRFSAERPKGSFSTLEIQRTEQGDSAMYLCASSLQGALNTEAFFGQGTRLTVV.

V usage is TRBV19 and J usage is TRBJ2-5; 9 positions agree with TRBD1. The CDR3 has 15 residues. V lost 6 bases, J lost 5 bases, and 10 bases stayed unmatched. CDR1 and CDR2 from the germline V gene are LNHDA and SQIVND (reference sequence). For the CDR3, the DNA is TGTGCCAGTAGCAGCGGGACAGGGATTCAGGAGACCCAGTACTTC. Protein: CASSSGTGIQETQYF.

The chain links TRBV19 to TRBJ1-4; 9 bases align to TRBD1. CDR3 length: 15 amino acids. The ends lost 5 bases at V and 7 bases at J; junction bases unmatched: 8. Germline CDR1 LNHDA, CDR2 SQIVND (reference sequence). CDR3 coding DNA: TGTGCCAGTAGTGCGGGACAGGGTAGAAGTGAAAAACTGTTTTTT. Encoded protein: CASSAGQGRSEKLFF.

The chain is built from TRBV18 and TRBJ1-4; 7 nucleotides align to TRBD1. Germline values: CDR1 KGHSH, CDR2 LQKENI. This CDR3 has 16 residues. Trimming cost V 2 bases and J 1 base; bases outside gene matches: 4. The CDR3 sequence is CASSPRQGRTNEKLFF. The CDR3 DNA is TGTGCCAGCTCACCAAGACAGGGAAGAACTAATGAAAAACTGTTTTTT.

CDR3 sequence (DNA): TGCGCCAGCAGCCAGGCCAGGGGTGGAAACACCATATATTTT. Encoded protein: CASSQARGGNTIYF. The genes are TRBV4-3 and TRBJ1-3; the D gene is possibly TRBD1 (6 bases). Trimming cost V 3 bases and J 3 bases, with 9 bases left between them. Per germline, CDR1 LGHNA and CDR2 YSLEER. The CDR3 is made up of 14 amino acids.

The CDR3 sequence: CASSLEGVAGPYEQYF. The CDR3 DNA reads TGTGCCAGCAGCTTAGAAGGAGTAGCGGGGCCCTACGAGCAGTACTTC. The rearrangement uses TRBV11-2 and TRBJ2-7; 8 bases agree with TRBD2. There are 16 residues in the CDR3. J lost 2 bases, V lost 0 bases, and 6 bases had no gene match. Germline V CDR1 and CDR2: SGHAT, FQNNGV. Full variable domain (rest looked up from reference TRBV11-2 and TRBJ2-7): EAGVAQSPRYKIIEKRQSVAFWCNPISGHATLYWYQQILGQGPKLLIQFQNNGVVDDSQLPKDRFSAERLKGVDSTLKIQPAKLEDSAVYLCASSLEGVAGPYEQYFGPGTRLTVT.

V gene TRBV9 combines with J gene TRBJ2-7; 7 bases fit TRBD2. The length of the CDR3 is 18 residues. Germline values: CDR1 SGDLS, CDR2 YYNGEE. The junction had 12 bases not matched to a gene; V was cut back by 0 bases and J by 0 bases. The CDR3: CASSVGIGEGTGSYEQYF. The CDR3 bases are TGTGCCAGCAGCGTAGGAATTGGGGAGGGGACGGGCTCCTACGAGCAGTACTTC. Full variable domain (outside the CDR3, taken from reference TRBV9 and TRBJ2-7): DSGVTQTPKHLITATGQRVTLRCSPRSGDLSVYWYQQSLDQGLQFLIQYYNGEERAKGNILERFSAQQFPDLHSELNLSSLELGDSALYFCASSVGIGEGTGSYEQYFGPGTRLTVT.

This clone was recorded only once. The chain links TRBV19 to TRBJ1-2; 8 bases line up with TRBD1. This CDR3 is built from 14 residues. After removal of 4 bases from V and 4 bases from J, the junction contained 5 bases not matched to a gene. Germline V gives CDR1 LNHDA, CDR2 SQIVND (reference sequence). Written as DNA, the CDR3 is TGTGCCAGTAGTACAGACAGGGGTAGCTATGGCTACACCTTC. It translates to CASSTDRGSYGYTF.

A word on this clone: The sample contains more than one DNA sequence encoding this CDR3. This chain joins TRBV19 and TRBJ1-5, with TRBD1 as a possible D gene (5 bases). Trimming removed 2 bases at V and 1 base at J, with 6 bases between. Germline V CDR1 and CDR2: LNHDA, SQIVND (reference sequence). The length of the CDR3 is 14 residues. The DNA of the CDR3 is TGTGCCAGTAGTATACAGGGAAGCAATCAGCCCCAGCATTTT. This encodes CASSIQGSNQPQHF.

The chain couples TRBV5-8 to TRBJ2-3; 8 bases agree with TRBD2. With 2 bases clipped from V and 2 bases from J, the junction kept 4 bases outside the gene matches. Germline CDR1 reads SGHTS; CDR2 reads YDEGEE. This CDR3 comprises 15 residues. As DNA, the CDR3 is TGTGCCAGCAGCTTAGCGGGGGCCCCCACAGATACGCAGTATTTT. Its translation is CASSLAGAPTDTQYF.

This clone showed up just once. The CDR3 DNA sequence: TGTGCCATCAGTGAGGGACAGCAGCCCCAGCATTTT. Its translation: CAISEGQQPQHF. J is TRBJ1-5 and V is TRBV10-3; maybe TRBD1 (6 bases). The germline V gene encodes CDR1 ENHRY and CDR2 SYGVKD. V was clipped by 2 bases and J by 7 bases, with 6 bases between them. This CDR3 region has 12 residues.

V is TRBV19 and J is TRBJ1-2; D remains ambiguous. Germline CDR1 is LNHDA and CDR2 is SQIVND (reference sequence). The CDR3 covers 13 residues. Trimming took 4 bases from V and 2 from J, leaving 8 bases between them. The CDR3 DNA is TGTGCCAGTAGTACTGAGGGAAACTATGGCTACACCTTC. This codes for CASSTEGNYGYTF.

This clone appeared a few times. This sequence joins TRBV7-9 and TRBJ1-2; D ambiguous. Germline-derived CDR1 and CDR2 are SEHNR and FQNEAQ (reference sequence). V was clipped by 0 bases and J by 4 bases, with 6 bases between them. The CDR3 runs to 13 residues. DNA for the CDR3: TGTGCCAGCAGCTTAGCTTCTCTCTATGGCTACACCTTC. Translating gives CASSLASLYGYTF.

The chain has TRBV10-3 and TRBJ1-2; maybe TRBD1 (6 bases). The CDR3 spans 15 residues. Germline V gives CDR1 ENHRY, CDR2 SYGVKD. V shed 0 bases and J shed 1 base, with 9 bases lying between them. CDR3 protein: CAISESKGVNYGYTF. The CDR3 DNA is TGTGCCATCAGTGAGTCGAAGGGGGTTAACTATGGCTACACCTTC.

The count of this clone is one. The chain links TRBV5-1 to TRBJ2-1; no clear D. The V gene's germline CDR1 is SGHRS and CDR2 YFSETQ. Trimming removed 0 bases at V and 0 bases at J, with 13 bases between. The CDR3 length is 17 residues. This chain's CDR3 is CASSLEVRQGSYNEQFF. The CDR3 nucleotides read TGCGCCAGCAGCTTGGAGGTCCGACAAGGCTCCTACAATGAGCAGTTCTTC.